The 22 T cell receptor beta chains reported below all come from one sample, sequenced in a study of OX40 agonist ivuxolimab in advanced cancers. Here immunoSEQ multiplex PCR was the method, and the copy in TCRdb shows in-frame clones only, minus some. The sample records 95,000 to 120,000 clones, approximately 90% being singletons. Specimen: CD4+ or CD8+ T cells sorted from blood, collected in a trial of the OX40 agonist ivuxolimab. The origin of the receptors is an adult with an advanced solid tumor such as melanoma, head and neck, liver or kidney cancer.

The V gene is TRBV7-8, the J gene TRBJ2-7; 7 positions match TRBD2. The V segment lost 1 base and the J segment 4 bases; nucleotides outside the gene matches: 4. The CDR3 runs to 14 residues. Germline CDR1 SGHVS, CDR2 FQNEAQ. The CDR3, as DNA: TGTGCCAGCAGCTTAGGACGGGGGGTGTACGAGCAGTACTTC. Translated: CASSLGRGVYEQYF.

The chain joins TRBV10-3 to TRBJ1-5; 7 positions agree with TRBD1. J lost 6 bases, V lost 8 bases, and 4 bases had no gene match. Germline lookup yields CDR1 ENHRY and CDR2 SYGVKD. CDR3 size: 12 residues. The CDR3 DNA sequence: TGTGCCATCGGACAGGTGAGTCAGCCCCAGCATTTT. This codes for CAIGQVSQPQHF.

The chain's CDR3 is CASSFSTGEDSYGYTF. The CDR3 nucleotides read TGTGCCAGCAGTTTCTCGACAGGGGAGGACTCCTATGGCTACACCTTC. The chain joins TRBV6-5 to TRBJ1-2, with TRBD1 identical over 8 bases. Germline V gene sequence: CDR1 MNHEY, CDR2 SVGAGI. The length of the CDR3 is 16 residues. J gave up 4 bases and V 4 bases, and 11 bases lay outside the gene matches.

J is TRBJ2-1 and V is TRBV6-5; a possible D gene is TRBD2 (6 bases). Deletions cut 0 bases from V and 5 bases from J, with 14 bases between. The CDR3 is made up of 16 amino acids. CDR1 MNHEY and CDR2 SVGAGI come from the germline V gene. CDR3 loop: CASSYSLAGSNNEQFF. The CDR3 coding sequence is TGTGCCAGCAGTTACTCGTTGGCGGGGTCGAACAATGAGCAGTTCTTC.

The CDR3 reads CASSVVGGSTDTQYF. The CDR3 coding sequence is TGTGCCAGCAGCGTAGTAGGGGGGAGCACAGATACGCAGTATTTT. The chain combines TRBV9 with TRBJ2-3; D might be TRBD1 or TRBD2, each matching 6 bases. In germline, CDR1 is SGDLS, CDR2 YYNGEE. The CDR3 has 15 residues. V was shortened by 0 bases and J by 0 bases, with 8 bases between the two germline ends.

This chain links TRBV5-1 with TRBJ1-4; tentative D call: TRBD1 (5 bases). The CDR3 is 14 residues long. Per the germline V gene, CDR1 is SGHRS and CDR2 is YFSETQ. The V end lost 1 base, the J end lost 8 bases, and 12 bases lay between the germline ends. The CDR3 reads CASSLLGTGEKLFF. DNA of the CDR3: TGCGCCAGCAGCTTGTTAGGGACGGGGGAAAAACTGTTTTTT.

The rearrangement uses TRBV9 and TRBJ2-1, with TRBD1 as a possible D gene (7 bases). Germline V gene sequence: CDR1 SGDLS, CDR2 YYNGEE. There are 20 residues in the CDR3. Trimming pared 4 bases from V and 0 bases from J, leaving 26 bases between. The CDR3 region is CASSSPPRVGGQNSYNEQFF. DNA of the CDR3: TGTGCCAGCAGCTCTCCCCCTCGTGTCGGGGGACAGAACTCCTACAATGAGCAGTTCTTC. The complete variable domain, with remaining parts taken from reference TRBV9 and TRBJ2-1, reads DSGVTQTPKHLITATGQRVTLRCSPRSGDLSVYWYQQSLDQGLQFLIQYYNGEERAKGNILERFSAQQFPDLHSELNLSSLELGDSALYFCASSSPPRVGGQNSYNEQFFGPGTRLTVL.

This clone is a singleton in its sample. The V call is TRBV5-4, the J call TRBJ2-3; no clear D. The V gene lost 6 bases and the J gene lost 4 bases, with 15 bases spanning the gap. This CDR3 is 14 amino acids long. In germline, CDR1 is SGHNT, CDR2 YYREEE (reference sequence). This CDR3 reads CASIRQEVSDTQYF. CDR3 in DNA: TGTGCCAGCATCAGGCAGGAAGTGTCAGATACGCAGTATTTT.

The rearrangement uses TRBV30 and TRBJ2-7; a possible D gene is TRBD1 (5 bases). V dropped 2 bases and J dropped 6 bases, with 11 bases sitting between them. Germline values: CDR1 GTSNPN, CDR2 SVGIG (reference sequence). The CDR3 has 12 amino acids. The CDR3 sequence is CAWSSATGEQYF. The CDR3 DNA follows: TGTGCCTGGAGTTCCGCTACAGGCGAGCAGTACTTC.

This chain uses TRBV6-4 with TRBJ2-3, with D possibly being TRBD2 (6 bases). In germline, CDR1 is MRHNA, CDR2 SNTAGT. This CDR3 contains 13 residues. The V end was cut by 3 bases, the J end by 10 bases, with 14 bases between. The CDR3 bases are TGTGCCAGCAGTGATACGACTAGGTCGGCGCAGTATTTT. Translating it yields CASSDTTRSAQYF.

This clone was detected only a few times. The V and J genes are TRBV7-3 and TRBJ1-2; D gene unclear. The CDR3 extends over 15 amino acids. Between the trimmed V and J ends, which lost 3 bases and 4 bases, there was a span of 15 bases. Germline V CDR1 and CDR2: SGHTA, FQGTGA. CDR3 loop: CASSLADGAFYGYTF. CDR3 in DNA: TGTGCCAGCAGCTTGGCGGACGGCGCCTTCTATGGCTACACCTTC.

The J gene is TRBJ2-7, the V gene TRBV18, with 9 bases matching TRBD2. The CDR3 is 15 amino acids. Germline trimming cut 1 base from V and 2 bases from J; bases unmatched to any gene: 3. The V gene's germline CDR1 is KGHSH and CDR2 LQKENI. The CDR3 DNA follows: TGTGCCAGCTCACCACTGGCTAGCGGGGCCTACGAGCAGTACTTC. Translated, it gives CASSPLASGAYEQYF.

The CDR3 DNA is TGCAGCGTTGGTACAGGGATTGACTATGGCTACACCTTC. This gives the protein CSVGTGIDYGYTF. This sequence joins TRBV29-1 and TRBJ1-2; weak D call: TRBD1 (6 bases). Looked up from germline, CDR1 is SQVTM and CDR2 is ANQGSEA. The V and J ends lost 4 bases and 3 bases respectively, with 12 bases between them. This CDR3 contains 13 residues.

This chain links TRBV5-5 with TRBJ1-1; the match to TRBD1 covers 9 bases. The junction had 8 bases not matched to a gene; V was cut back by 5 bases and J by 3 bases. The germline V gene encodes CDR1 SGHKS and CDR2 YYEKEE (reference sequence). CDR3 length: 15 amino acids. This CDR3 is CASRSTGGAYTEAFF. CDR3 bases: TGTGCCAGCAGAAGTACAGGGGGCGCTTACACTGAAGCTTTCTTT.

The V gene is TRBV30, the J gene TRBJ1-2; D unclear. This CDR3 spans 15 amino acids. CDR1 is GTSNPN, CDR2 SVGIG, per germline (reference sequence). V dropped 1 base and J dropped 8 bases, with 20 bases sitting between them. CDR3 nucleotides: TGTGCCTGGAGTGCAATAACCACCCGGGTGAAAGGCTACACCTTC. This codes for CAWSAITTRVKGYTF. Full variable domain (outside the CDR3, taken from reference TRBV30 and TRBJ1-2): SQTIHQWPATLVQPVGSPLSLECTVEGTSNPNLYWYRQAAGRGLQLLFYSVGIGQISSEVPQNLSASRPQDRQFILSSKKLLLSDSGFYLCAWSAITTRVKGYTFGSGTRLTVV.

The rearrangement links TRBV5-1 to TRBJ2-7; D is possibly TRBD1 (6 bases). V shed 4 bases and J shed 4 bases, with 21 bases lying between them. From germline, CDR1 is SGHRS and CDR2 YFSETQ. This CDR3 contains 16 residues. DNA of the CDR3: TGCGCCAGCAGCCGCTCGGACAGTGACATGGGATACGAGCAGTACTTC. Its translation is CASSRSDSDMGYEQYF.

V is TRBV19 and J is TRBJ1-1; D not certain. The germline V gene encodes CDR1 LNHDA and CDR2 SQIVND (reference sequence). The CDR3 extends over 15 amino acids. Trimming took off 0 bases at V and 0 bases at J, with 8 bases between the two ends. The CDR3 bases are TGTGCCAGTAGTATAGAGGGCAGTTTGAACACTGAAGCTTTCTTT. Translation: CASSIEGSLNTEAFF.

This clone appeared a single time. The rearrangement links TRBV30 to TRBJ2-1, with D perhaps TRBD1 (5 bases). In germline, CDR1 is GTSNPN, CDR2 SVGIG (reference sequence). The CDR3 is 15 residues long. V was shortened by 0 bases and J by 6 bases, with 15 bases between the two germline ends. CDR3 loop: CAWSVLGRRTNEQFF. CDR3 DNA sequence: TGTGCCTGGAGTGTACTGGGGCGCAGAACCAATGAGCAGTTCTTC.

V gene TRBV5-4 combines with J gene TRBJ2-2; 8 nucleotides match TRBD1. Germline values: CDR1 SGHNT, CDR2 YYREEE (reference sequence). V was clipped by 4 bases and J by 1 base; unmatched bases: 6. The CDR3 runs to 16 residues. The CDR3 DNA sequence: TGTGCCAGCAGCCTCCAGGGGGCCTTGAACACCGGGGAGCTGTTTTTT. It is translated as CASSLQGALNTGELFF.

This chain joins TRBV11-3 and TRBJ2-1, with D perhaps matching TRBD1 (5 bases). This CDR3 is built from 13 residues. Trimming cost V 2 bases and J 5 bases, with 7 bases left between them. CDR1 is SGHNT and CDR2 is YENEEA in the germline V gene. CDR3 region: CASSLRQHNEQFF. CDR3 nucleotides: TGTGCCAGCAGCTTACGACAGCACAATGAGCAGTTCTTC.

The chain links TRBV5-1 to TRBJ1-1; D is unresolved. CDR3 size: 16 residues. Germline-derived CDR1 and CDR2 are SGHRS and YFSETQ. The V and J ends lost 0 bases and 4 bases respectively, with 16 bases between them. Here the CDR3 reads CASSLGAGLTGTEAFF. CDR3 DNA: TGCGCCAGCAGCTTGGGAGCGGGCCTGACGGGCACTGAAGCTTTCTTT.

The chain joins TRBV5-8 to TRBJ2-3, with TRBD2 matching over 9 bases. The germline gives CDR1 SGHTS, CDR2 YDEGEE. V was pared by 2 bases and J by 1 base, with 2 bases of the junction left unmatched. CDR3 size: 15 residues. The CDR3 nucleotides read TGTGCCAGCAGCTTTCCTAGCGGGGGCACAGATACGCAGTATTTT. Its translation is CASSFPSGGTDTQYF.